This T cell receptor (beta chain) was identified during a study of a mutant IDH1 vaccine in newly diagnosed glioma. This CDR3 contains 19 residues. Stated time point: week 47, end of study. Every vaccination contained 300 ug of the mutant IDH1 20-mer peptide and was paired with topical imiquimod. Regarding this clone: No antigen is known for it.

Sequencing was performed with immunoSEQ multiplex PCR; in TCRdb, only in-frame clones are kept and a portion is missing. Here the sample spans 30,000 to 45,000 clones, 60% to 75% being singletons. This sequence joins TRBV12-2 and TRBJ2-5; the table's D call, TRBD2, was not checked against the DNA. TRBV12-2 is tagged as a pseudogene. Sequencing used PBMCs, obtained from a glioma patient whose treatment included an IDH1 peptide vaccine. This clonotype originated in a man aged 40-50 years with glioma. DNA of the CDR3: TGTGCAAGTCGCTTAGCGGTCACTAGCGGGACCTCACAACGACAGACCCAGTACTTC. It codes for CASRLAVTSGTSQRQTQYF.